The rows below give T cell receptor beta chains drawn from one sample of a study of HIV-infected patients and healthy controls. TCRdb re-derived calls from the 5' RACE reads in MiXCR, one entry per CDR3 protein. The sample has 20,000 to 30,000 distinct CDR3 sequences, under 9.5% seen once. The sequenced material came from blood. All receptors come from an adult in good health. Both conserved end residues are trimmed from each CDR3. The size field is filled for only some rows; it gives once, few, many or a size class.

cdr3_aa | j_call | v_call | clone_size
ASSGDNEQF | TRBJ2-1 | TRBV7-9 | many
ASSAVYSSGNTIY | TRBJ1-3 | TRBV9 | many
ASSPSWVNQPQH | TRBJ1-5 | TRBV5-5 | many
ASSKTTKTYEQY | TRBJ2-7 | TRBV18 | NA
ASGDGGEQETQY | TRBJ2-5 | TRBV12-5 | NA
ASSPGLRAKNIQY | TRBJ2-4 | TRBV3-2 | medium-sized
ASSSNRDRALMRLF | TRBJ1-4 | TRBV5-6 | many
ATSPGQGIEQF | TRBJ2-1 | TRBV24-1 | NA
ASSLQQGANGYT | TRBJ1-2 | TRBV7-9 | many
ASSHPKGQGVSVEAF | TRBJ1-1 | TRBV9 | many
ASSLIQGNTGELF | TRBJ2-2 | TRBV12-3/TRBV12-4 | many
ASSLGRAREKLF | TRBJ1-4 | TRBV11-2 | many
ASSLAANRANYGYT | TRBJ1-2 | TRBV11-2 | NA
SASDRGVGQPQH | TRBJ1-5 | TRBV20-1 | medium-sized
ASSKGDTLNTEAF | TRBJ1-1 | TRBV9 | many
SARTAGGNEQF | TRBJ2-1 | TRBV20-1 | many
ASSYTTGLPY | TRBJ2-5 | TRBV5-6 | NA
ASSQGQGRTYEQY | TRBJ2-7 | TRBV4-3 | few